This T cell receptor beta chain was profiled in a study of T-cell memory formation after mild COVID-19. MiXCR, run by TCRdb on the 5' RACE reads, gives a single entry per CDR3 protein. Of approximately 210,000 distinct CDR3 sequences listed, roughly 27% are singletons. V was shortened by 0 bases and J by 0 bases, with 5 bases between the two germline ends. This CDR3 is 14 amino acids long. The V gene's germline CDR1 is SGHTA and CDR2 FQGTGA. The receptor was isolated from an adult woman who had mild COVID-19 (a few samples of this study predate the infection). Cell type and time point are not known. The sequencing input was PBMCs or a T cell subset sorted from them (not recorded which). The chain uses TRBV7-3 and TRBJ1-1; D call uncertain. The CDR3 DNA sequence: TGTGCCAGCAGCTTAACGGAGGTGAACACTGAAGCTTTCTTT. Protein: CASSLTEVNTEAFF.